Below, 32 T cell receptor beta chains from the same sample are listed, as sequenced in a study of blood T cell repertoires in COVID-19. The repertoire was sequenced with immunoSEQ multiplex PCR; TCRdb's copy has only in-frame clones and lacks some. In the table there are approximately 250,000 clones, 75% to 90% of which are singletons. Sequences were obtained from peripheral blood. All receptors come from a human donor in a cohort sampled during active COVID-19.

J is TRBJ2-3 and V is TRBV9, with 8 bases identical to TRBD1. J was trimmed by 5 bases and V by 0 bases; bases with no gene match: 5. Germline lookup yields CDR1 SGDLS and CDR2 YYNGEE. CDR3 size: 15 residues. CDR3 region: CASSVGGRGQDTQYF. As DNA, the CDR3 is TGTGCCAGCAGCGTAGGGGGCAGGGGGCAAGATACGCAGTATTTT. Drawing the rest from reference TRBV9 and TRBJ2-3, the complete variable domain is DSGVTQTPKHLITATGQRVTLRCSPRSGDLSVYWYQQSLDQGLQFLIQYYNGEERAKGNILERFSAQQFPDLHSELNLSSLELGDSALYFCASSVGGRGQDTQYFGPGTRLTVL.

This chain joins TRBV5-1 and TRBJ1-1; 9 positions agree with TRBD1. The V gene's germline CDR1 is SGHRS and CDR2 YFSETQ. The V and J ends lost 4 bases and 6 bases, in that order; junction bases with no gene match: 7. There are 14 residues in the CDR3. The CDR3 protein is CASSRPGQGSEAFF. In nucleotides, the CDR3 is TGCGCCAGCAGCAGGCCGGGACAGGGATCTGAAGCTTTCTTT.

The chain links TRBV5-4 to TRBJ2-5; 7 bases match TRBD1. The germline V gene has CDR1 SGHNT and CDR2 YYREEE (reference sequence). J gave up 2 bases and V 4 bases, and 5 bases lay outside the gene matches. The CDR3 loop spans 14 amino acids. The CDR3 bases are TGTGCCAGCAGCCCCGGGACAGATCAAGAGACCCAGTACTTC. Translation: CASSPGTDQETQYF. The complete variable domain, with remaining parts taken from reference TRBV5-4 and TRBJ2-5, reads ETGVTQSPTHLIKTRGQQVTLRCSSQSGHNTVSWYQQALGQGPQFIFQYYREEENGRGNFPPRFSGLQFPNYSSELNVNALELDDSALYLCASSPGTDQETQYFGPGTRLLVL.

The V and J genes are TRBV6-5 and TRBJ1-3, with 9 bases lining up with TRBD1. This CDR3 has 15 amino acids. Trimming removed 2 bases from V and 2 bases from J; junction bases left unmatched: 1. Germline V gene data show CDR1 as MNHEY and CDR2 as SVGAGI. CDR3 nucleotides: TGTGCCAGCAGTTACGGGACAGGGACTGGAAACACCATATATTTT. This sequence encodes CASSYGTGTGNTIYF.

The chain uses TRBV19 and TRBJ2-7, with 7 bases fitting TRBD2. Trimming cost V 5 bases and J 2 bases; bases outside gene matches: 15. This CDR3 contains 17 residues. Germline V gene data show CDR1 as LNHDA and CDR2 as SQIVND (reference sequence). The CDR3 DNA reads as TGTGCCAGTAGTCCTCTTAGCGGGCGTGACCGAACCTACGAGCAGTACTTC. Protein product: CASSPLSGRDRTYEQYF.

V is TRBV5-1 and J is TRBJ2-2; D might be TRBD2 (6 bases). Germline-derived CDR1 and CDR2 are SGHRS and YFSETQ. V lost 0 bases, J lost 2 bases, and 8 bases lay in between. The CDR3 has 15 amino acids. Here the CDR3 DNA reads TGCGCCAGCAGCTTGGGTAGCGGTAACACCGGGGAGCTGTTTTTT. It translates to CASSLGSGNTGELFF.

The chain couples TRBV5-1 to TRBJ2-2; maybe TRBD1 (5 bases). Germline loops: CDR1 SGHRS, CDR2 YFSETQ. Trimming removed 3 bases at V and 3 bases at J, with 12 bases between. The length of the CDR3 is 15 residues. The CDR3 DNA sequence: TGCGCCAGCAGCTACCTCGACAGCCACACCGGGGAGCTGTTTTTT. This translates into CASSYLDSHTGELFF.

This CDR3 reads CASSIDRREVPYEQYF. The CDR3 nucleotides are TGTGCCAGTAGTATAGATCGGAGGGAGGTCCCGTACGAGCAGTACTTC. The chain carries TRBV19 and TRBJ2-7, with D perhaps matching TRBD2 (6 bases). The V and J ends lost 0 bases and 4 bases respectively, with 16 bases between them. This CDR3 contains 16 residues. The V gene's germline CDR1 is LNHDA and CDR2 SQIVND (reference sequence). The whole variable domain, filled in from reference TRBV19 and TRBJ2-7, reads DGGITQSPKYLFRKEGQNVTLSCEQNLNHDAMYWYRQDPGQGLRLIYYSQIVNDFQKGDIAEGYSVSREKKESFPLTVTSAQKNPTAFYLCASSIDRREVPYEQYFGPGTRLTVT.

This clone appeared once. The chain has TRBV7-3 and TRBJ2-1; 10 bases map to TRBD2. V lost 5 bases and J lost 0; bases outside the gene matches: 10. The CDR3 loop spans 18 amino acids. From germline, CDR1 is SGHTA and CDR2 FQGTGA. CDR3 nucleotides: TGTGCCAGCAGCCCTCGCGGAGCGGGGGGGAGCTCCTACAATGAGCAGTTCTTC. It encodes CASSPRGAGGSSYNEQFF.

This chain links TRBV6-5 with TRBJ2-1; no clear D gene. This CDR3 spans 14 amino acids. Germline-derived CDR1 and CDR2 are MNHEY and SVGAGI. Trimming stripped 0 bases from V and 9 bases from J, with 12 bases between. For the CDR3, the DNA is TGTGCCAGCAGTTACTCGATCCAGGTGGGTGAGCAGTTCTTC. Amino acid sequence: CASSYSIQVGEQFF.

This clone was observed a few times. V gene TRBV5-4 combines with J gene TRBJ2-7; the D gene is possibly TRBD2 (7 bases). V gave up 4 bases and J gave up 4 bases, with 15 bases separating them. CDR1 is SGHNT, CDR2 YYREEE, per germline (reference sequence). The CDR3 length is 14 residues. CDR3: CASSKGGERYEQYF. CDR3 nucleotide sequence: TGTGCCAGCAGCAAGGGGGGGGAGCGTTACGAGCAGTACTTC.

CDR3 nucleotides: TGTGCCAGCAGTGTGGGACTAGCGGGGGGGCTTGAGCAGTTCTTC. Its protein product is CASSVGLAGGLEQFF. The J gene is TRBJ2-1, the V gene TRBV27, with TRBD2 matching 16 bases. The CDR3 extends over 15 amino acids. Germline loops: CDR1 MNHEY, CDR2 SMNVEV (reference sequence). Trimming removed 5 bases from V and 9 bases from J; junction bases left unmatched: 4.

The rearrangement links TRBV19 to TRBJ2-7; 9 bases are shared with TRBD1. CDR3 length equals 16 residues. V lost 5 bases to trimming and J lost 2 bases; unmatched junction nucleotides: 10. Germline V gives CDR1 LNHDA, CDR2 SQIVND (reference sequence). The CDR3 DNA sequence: TGTGCCAGTAGTGCAACAGCCGGGACAGGGCCCTACGAGCAGTACTTC. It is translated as CASSATAGTGPYEQYF.

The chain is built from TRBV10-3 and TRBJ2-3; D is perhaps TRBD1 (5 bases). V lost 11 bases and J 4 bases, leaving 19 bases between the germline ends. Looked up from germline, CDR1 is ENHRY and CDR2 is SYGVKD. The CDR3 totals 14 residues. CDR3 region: CAASPGLGADTQYF. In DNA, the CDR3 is TGTGCCGCCTCACCAGGGCTTGGGGCAGATACGCAGTATTTT.

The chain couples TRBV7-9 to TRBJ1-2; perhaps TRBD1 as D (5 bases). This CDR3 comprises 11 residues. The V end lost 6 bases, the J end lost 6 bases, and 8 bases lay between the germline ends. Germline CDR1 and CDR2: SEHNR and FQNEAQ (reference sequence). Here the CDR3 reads CASSRGNGYTF. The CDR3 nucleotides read TGTGCCAGCAGTAGGGGAAATGGCTACACCTTC.

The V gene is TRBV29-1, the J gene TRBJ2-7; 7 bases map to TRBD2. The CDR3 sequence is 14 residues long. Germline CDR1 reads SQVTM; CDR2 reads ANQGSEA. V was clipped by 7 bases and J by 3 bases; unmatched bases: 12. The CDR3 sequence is CSASGMGGDYEQYF. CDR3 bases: TGCAGCGCCAGTGGTATGGGGGGGGACTACGAGCAGTACTTC.

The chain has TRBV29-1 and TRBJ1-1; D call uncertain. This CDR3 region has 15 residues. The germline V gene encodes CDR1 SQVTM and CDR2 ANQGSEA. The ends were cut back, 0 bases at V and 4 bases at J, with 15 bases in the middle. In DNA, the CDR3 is TGCAGCGTTGAAGACCCCACACCGATCCCCACTGAAGCTTTCTTT. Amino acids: CSVEDPTPIPTEAFF.

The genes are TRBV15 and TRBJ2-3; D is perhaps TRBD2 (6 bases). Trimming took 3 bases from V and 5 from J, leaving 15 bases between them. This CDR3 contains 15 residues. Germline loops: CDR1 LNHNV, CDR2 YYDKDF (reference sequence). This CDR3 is CATSRGGALRDTQYF. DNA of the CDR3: TGTGCCACCAGCAGGGGCGGGGCTCTAAGAGATACGCAGTATTTT. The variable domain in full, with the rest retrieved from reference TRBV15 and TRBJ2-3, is DAMVIQNPRYQVTQFGKPVTLSCSQTLNHNVMYWYQQKSSQAPKLLFHYYDKDFNNEADTPDNFQSRRPNTSFCFLDIRSPGLGDTAMYLCATSRGGALRDTQYFGPGTRLTVL.

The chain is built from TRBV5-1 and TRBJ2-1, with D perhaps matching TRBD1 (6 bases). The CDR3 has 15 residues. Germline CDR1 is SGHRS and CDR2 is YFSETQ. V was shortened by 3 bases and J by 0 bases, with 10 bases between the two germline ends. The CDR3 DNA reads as TGCGCCAGCAGCTCAGGGGTCAGCTCCTACAATGAGCAGTTCTTC. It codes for CASSSGVSSYNEQFF.

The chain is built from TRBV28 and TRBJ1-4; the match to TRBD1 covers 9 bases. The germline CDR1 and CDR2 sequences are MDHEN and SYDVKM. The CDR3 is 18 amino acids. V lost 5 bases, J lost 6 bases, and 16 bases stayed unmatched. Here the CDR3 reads CASSPRLGTGWEDEKLFF. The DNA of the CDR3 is TGTGCCAGCAGTCCCCGACTCGGGACAGGGTGGGAGGATGAAAAACTGTTTTTT.

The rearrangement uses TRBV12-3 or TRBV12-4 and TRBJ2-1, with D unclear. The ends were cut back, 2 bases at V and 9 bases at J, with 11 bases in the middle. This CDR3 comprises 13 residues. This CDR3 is CASSLLLAAEQFF. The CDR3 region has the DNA TGTGCCAGCAGTTTACTTCTCGCGGCTGAGCAGTTCTTC.

The CDR3 protein is CASSLKAEGLAGDEQYF. CDR3 coding DNA: TGTGCCAGCAGCTTAAAGGCGGAGGGACTAGCGGGAGACGAGCAGTACTTC. The chain has TRBV7-8 and TRBJ2-7; 14 bases are shared with TRBD2. V lost 2 bases, J lost 5 bases, and 8 bases stayed unmatched. The CDR3 loop spans 17 amino acids. Per germline, CDR1 SGHVS and CDR2 FQNEAQ.

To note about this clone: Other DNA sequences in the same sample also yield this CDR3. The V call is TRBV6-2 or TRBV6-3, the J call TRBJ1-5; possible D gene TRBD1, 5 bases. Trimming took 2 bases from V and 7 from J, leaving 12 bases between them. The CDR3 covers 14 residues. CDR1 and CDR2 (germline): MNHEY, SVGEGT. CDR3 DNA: TGTGCCAGCAGTTACCGTCAGGGAGGGCAGCCCCAGCATTTT. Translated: CASSYRQGGQPQHF.

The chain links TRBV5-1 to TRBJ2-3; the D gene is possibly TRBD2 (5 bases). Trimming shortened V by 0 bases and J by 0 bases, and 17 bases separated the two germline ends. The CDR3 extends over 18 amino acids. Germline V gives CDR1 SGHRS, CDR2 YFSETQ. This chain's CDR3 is CASSLDGGGPRSTDTQYF. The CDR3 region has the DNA TGCGCCAGCAGCTTGGACGGAGGCGGGCCTCGGAGCACAGATACGCAGTATTTT.

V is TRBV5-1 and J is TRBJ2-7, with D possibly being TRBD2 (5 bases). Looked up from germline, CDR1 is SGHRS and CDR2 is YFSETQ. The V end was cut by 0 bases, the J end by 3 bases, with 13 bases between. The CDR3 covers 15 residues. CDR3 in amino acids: CASSLDIRGSYEQYF. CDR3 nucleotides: TGCGCCAGCAGCTTGGATATTCGGGGAAGCTACGAGCAGTACTTC.

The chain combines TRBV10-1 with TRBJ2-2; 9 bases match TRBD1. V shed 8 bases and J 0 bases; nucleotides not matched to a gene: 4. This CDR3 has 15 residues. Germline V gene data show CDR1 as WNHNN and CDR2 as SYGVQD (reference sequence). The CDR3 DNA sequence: TGCGCCAGCGCCAGACAGGGGGCGAACACCGGGGAGCTGTTTTTT. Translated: CASARQGANTGELFF.

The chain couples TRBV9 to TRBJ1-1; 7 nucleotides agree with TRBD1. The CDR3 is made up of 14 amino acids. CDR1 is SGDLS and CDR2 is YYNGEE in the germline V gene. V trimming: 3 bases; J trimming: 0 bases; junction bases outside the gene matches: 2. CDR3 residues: CASSEGQMNTEAFF. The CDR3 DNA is TGTGCCAGCAGCGAGGGACAGATGAACACTGAAGCTTTCTTT.

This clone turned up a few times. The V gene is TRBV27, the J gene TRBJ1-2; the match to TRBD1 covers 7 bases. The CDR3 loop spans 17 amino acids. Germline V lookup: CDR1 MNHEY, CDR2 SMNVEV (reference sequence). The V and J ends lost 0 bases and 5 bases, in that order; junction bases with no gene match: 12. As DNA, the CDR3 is TGTGCCAGCAGTTTATCGCCAAGACAGGGATTTGTTTATGGCTACACCTTC. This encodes CASSLSPRQGFVYGYTF.

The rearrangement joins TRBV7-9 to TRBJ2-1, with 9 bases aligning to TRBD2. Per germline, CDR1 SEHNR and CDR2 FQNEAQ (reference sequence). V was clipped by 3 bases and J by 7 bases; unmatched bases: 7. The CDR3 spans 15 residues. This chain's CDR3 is CASSLATSGVNEQFF. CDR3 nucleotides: TGTGCCAGCAGCTTGGCGACTAGCGGAGTAAATGAGCAGTTCTTC.

The CDR3 region is CASSQRQGDYGYTF. In DNA, the CDR3 is TGTGCCAGCAGCCAAAGACAGGGAGACTATGGCTACACCTTC. The chain joins TRBV7-9 to TRBJ1-2; TRBD1 matches 7 bases. With 5 bases clipped from V and 3 bases from J, the junction kept 6 bases outside the gene matches. The CDR3 sequence is 14 residues long. Germline assignment: CDR1 SEHNR and CDR2 FQNEAQ (reference sequence).

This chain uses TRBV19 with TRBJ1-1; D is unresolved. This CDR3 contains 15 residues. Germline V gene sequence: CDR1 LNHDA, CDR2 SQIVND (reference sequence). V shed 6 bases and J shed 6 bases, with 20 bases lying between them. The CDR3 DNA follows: TGTGCCAGTAGCTCTGCGGCTCTCGGCGGGTCTGAAGCTTTCTTT. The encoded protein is CASSSAALGGSEAFF.

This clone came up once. CDR3 DNA sequence: TGTGCCAGCTCACCAATCGAGGGGACTAGTGTTCGGCAGTACTTC. Its protein is CASSPIEGTSVRQYF. The rearrangement joins TRBV18 to TRBJ2-7, with 8 bases that match TRBD2. The CDR3 has 15 amino acids. Germline loops: CDR1 KGHSH, CDR2 LQKENI. V was clipped by 2 bases and J by 9 bases; unmatched bases: 12. Together with reference TRBV18 and TRBJ2-7, the CDR3 gives the full variable domain: NAGVMQNPRHLVRRRGQEARLRCSPMKGHSHVYWYRQLPEEGLKFMVYLQKENIIDESGMPKERFSAEFPKEGPSILRIQQVVRGDSAAYFCASSPIEGTSVRQYFGPGTRLTVT.